A single sample gave rise to the 29 T cell receptor beta chains below, sequenced in a study of T cell responses to AZD1222 COVID-19 vaccine. The protocol was immunoSEQ multiplex PCR, while the TCRdb copy is restricted to in-frame clones and leaves out a portion. The sample comprises 110,000 or so clones, more than 70% of which are singletons, and roughly 6.7% rests with the top ten. Sequenced here: peripheral blood, sampled 28 days after the second AZD1222 dose. The receptors originated from an adult who received the AZD1222 COVID-19 vaccine.

In DNA form, the CDR3 reads TGTGCCAGCACCCCCGGACCATCTGAAGCTTTCTTT. Protein: CASTPGPSEAFF. The chain employs TRBV12-3 or TRBV12-4 and TRBJ1-1, with D unresolved. Trimming cost V 7 bases and J 6 bases, with 12 bases left between them. CDR3 length: 12 residues.

This chain connects TRBV7-2 to TRBJ1-2; TRBD1 aligns across 7 bases. The CDR3 covers 14 residues. J lost 7 bases, V lost 6 bases, and 11 bases had no gene match. Germline CDR1 and CDR2: SGHTA and FQGNSA. The CDR3 sequence is CASSNGQDSSGYTF. The CDR3 DNA reads TGTGCCAGCAGTAACGGACAGGACTCGAGTGGCTACACCTTC. Complete variable domain (other parts from reference TRBV7-2 and TRBJ1-2): GAGVSQSPSNKVTEKGKDVELRCDPISGHTALYWYRQSLGQGLEFLIYFQGNSAPDKSGLPSDRFSAERTGGSVSTLTIQRTQQEDSAVYLCASSNGQDSSGYTFGSGTRLTVV.

This chain connects TRBV7-9 to TRBJ1-4; the match to TRBD1 covers 7 bases. Trimming cost V 0 bases and J 11 bases; bases outside gene matches: 6. Germline V gene data show CDR1 as SEHNR and CDR2 as FQNEAQ (reference sequence). This CDR3 region has 14 residues. The CDR3 spells CASSLASGGEKLFF. For the CDR3, the DNA is TGTGCCAGCAGCTTAGCGTCAGGGGGGGAGAAACTGTTTTTT.

The chain is built from TRBV6-6 and TRBJ1-1; D is uncertain. There are 13 residues in the CDR3. Per germline, CDR1 MNHNY and CDR2 SVGAGI (reference sequence). V was trimmed by 6 bases and J by 0 bases, leaving 8 bases between them. In DNA, the CDR3 is TGTGCCAGCAGCCCGGGGTTGAACACTGAAGCTTTCTTT. Translated: CASSPGLNTEAFF.

This clone was counted a few times. J is TRBJ1-3 and V is TRBV4-3; D unresolved. The CDR3 extends over 15 amino acids. From germline, CDR1 is LGHNA and CDR2 YSLEER. V was clipped by 3 bases and J by 0 bases, with 9 bases between them. CDR3 sequence reads: CASSQNFGSGNTIYF. CDR3 DNA sequence: TGCGCCAGCAGCCAGAACTTCGGCTCTGGAAACACCATATATTTT.

This clone was found once. The CDR3: CASSIEGSGGQQFF. CDR3 in DNA: TGTGCCAGTAGTATCGAGGGGAGCGGGGGCCAGCAGTTCTTC. V gene TRBV19 combines with J gene TRBJ2-1, with TRBD2 identical over 8 bases. Germline values: CDR1 LNHDA, CDR2 SQIVND (reference sequence). V shed 3 bases and J 11 bases; nucleotides not matched to a gene: 9. The CDR3 runs to 14 residues.

This chain connects TRBV19 to TRBJ1-6; maybe TRBD1 (6 bases). The CDR3 totals 13 residues. Germline values: CDR1 LNHDA, CDR2 SQIVND (reference sequence). V was shortened by 8 bases and J by 8 bases, with 13 bases between the two germline ends. The chain's CDR3 is CASSQGYYSPLHF. CDR3 DNA: TGTGCCAGTTCGCAGGGGTATTATTCACCCCTCCACTTT.

This clone was seen only a few times. The chain couples TRBV19 to TRBJ1-6; D gene unclear. Germline V gene lookup returns CDR1 LNHDA and CDR2 SQIVND (reference sequence). This CDR3 has 17 residues. Trimming removed 0 bases at V and 9 bases at J, with 18 bases between. CDR3: CASSIDTWAVGGSPLHF. The CDR3 region has the DNA TGTGCCAGTAGTATAGATACGTGGGCTGTCGGTGGTTCACCCCTCCACTTT.

V gene TRBV29-1 combines with J gene TRBJ1-3, with 7 bases identical to TRBD1. This CDR3 contains 15 residues. Germline CDR1 SQVTM, CDR2 ANQGSEA. CDR3 nucleotide sequence: TGCAGGTTAACGGGACAGCTTATCTCTGGAAACACCATATATTTT. Protein product: CRLTGQLISGNTIYF.

J is TRBJ2-2 and V is TRBV19; D unresolved. In germline, CDR1 is LNHDA, CDR2 SQIVND (reference sequence). The germline V and J ends were trimmed by 3 bases and 4 bases, with 9 bases remaining between them. The CDR3 length is 14 residues. CDR3 region: CASSMSGFTGELFF. CDR3 bases: TGTGCCAGTAGTATGTCGGGCTTCACCGGGGAGCTGTTTTTT.

The chain employs TRBV14 and TRBJ1-4; D remains unclear. V shed 4 bases and J shed 7 bases, with 10 bases lying between them. The CDR3 totals 13 residues. Germline values: CDR1 SGHDN, CDR2 FVKESK. The CDR3 sequence is CASSLGPAEKLFF. Written as DNA, the CDR3 is TGTGCCAGCAGCCTCGGACCGGCTGAAAAACTGTTTTTT.

This chain uses TRBV4-2 with TRBJ2-3, with 8 bases fitting TRBD2. Unmatched junction bases numbered 6, after V lost 4 bases and J lost 6 bases. Germline V CDR1 and CDR2: LGHNA, YNFKEQ. CDR3 length: 14 amino acids. The CDR3 sequence: CASSLGLAMDTQYF. The DNA of the CDR3 is TGTGCCAGCAGCCTCGGACTAGCCATGGATACGCAGTATTTT.

This clone has just a few counts. The chain has TRBV10-3 and TRBJ2-3, with TRBD1 as a possible D gene (6 bases). CDR3 length: 15 residues. With 0 bases removed from V and 8 bases from J, the gap between germline ends came to 15 bases. The germline V gene has CDR1 ENHRY and CDR2 SYGVKD. This CDR3 is CAISESILTQGTQYF. The CDR3 nucleotides are TGTGCCATCAGTGAGTCTATCCTGACACAGGGTACGCAGTATTTT.

This chain joins TRBV7-9 and TRBJ1-2; 8 bases agree with TRBD1. The CDR3 loop spans 14 amino acids. CDR1 and CDR2 (germline): SEHNR, FQNEAQ (reference sequence). J was trimmed by 6 bases and V by 2 bases; bases with no gene match: 5. The CDR3 DNA is TGTGCCAGCAGCTTAAACAGGGGGATAAATGGCTACACCTTC. It encodes CASSLNRGINGYTF.

The V call is TRBV2, the J call TRBJ2-3; TRBD2 matches at 8 bases. The CDR3 is 15 amino acids. Germline CDR1 reads SNHLY; CDR2 reads FYNNEI. Trimming removed 6 bases from V and 0 bases from J; junction bases left unmatched: 5. CDR3 sequence (DNA): TGTGCCAGCAGGGACACGGGGGGGAGCACAGATACGCAGTATTTT. It yields the protein CASRDTGGSTDTQYF.

The CDR3 loop is CASSDQGGTYGYTF. CDR3 nucleotides: TGTGCCAGCAGCGATCAGGGGGGAACCTATGGCTACACCTTC. The chain uses TRBV11-2 and TRBJ1-2; TRBD1 agrees at 7 bases. The V gene's germline CDR1 is SGHAT and CDR2 FQNNGV. The CDR3 contains 14 residues. V shed 5 bases and J 4 bases; nucleotides not matched to a gene: 7. Based on the CDR3 plus reference TRBV11-2 and TRBJ1-2, the full variable domain is EAGVAQSPRYKIIEKRQSVAFWCNPISGHATLYWYQQILGQGPKLLIQFQNNGVVDDSQLPKDRFSAERLKGVDSTLKIQPAKLEDSAVYLCASSDQGGTYGYTFGSGTRLTVV.

V usage is TRBV18 and J usage is TRBJ1-2; D might be TRBD1 (5 bases). Germline V CDR1 and CDR2: KGHSH, LQKENI. Trimming took 0 bases from V and 5 from J, leaving 13 bases between them. The CDR3 has 15 residues. CDR3 sequence: CASSPPTGGKYGYTF. CDR3 DNA sequence: TGTGCCAGCTCACCACCGACGGGGGGGAAATATGGCTACACCTTC.

The J gene is TRBJ1-1, the V gene TRBV10-3; D may be TRBD1 (6 bases). The CDR3 spans 14 residues. Trimming shortened V by 7 bases and J by 0 bases, and 12 bases separated the two germline ends. The germline V gene has CDR1 ENHRY and CDR2 SYGVKD. The CDR3 DNA reads TGTGCCATCAATTTACAGGGAATGAACACTGAAGCTTTCTTT. This codes for CAINLQGMNTEAFF.

The chain recombines TRBV19 with TRBJ1-4, with unresolved D. Germline-derived CDR1 and CDR2 are LNHDA and SQIVND (reference sequence). The CDR3 loop spans 12 amino acids. Trimming stripped 4 bases from V and 8 bases from J, with 8 bases between. The CDR3 loop is CASSSWGEKLFF. In DNA form, the CDR3 reads TGTGCCAGTAGTAGCTGGGGAGAAAAACTGTTTTTT.

The chain is built from TRBV2 and TRBJ2-1, with D possibly being TRBD1 or TRBD2 (5 bases each). The CDR3 consists of 15 residues. V lost 6 bases and J lost 2, with 14 bases in between. CDR1 is SNHLY and CDR2 is FYNNEI in the germline V gene. The CDR3 here is CASRGLTGPYNEQFF. The CDR3 DNA is TGTGCCAGCAGAGGACTCACGGGGCCCTACAATGAGCAGTTCTTC.

This clone was seen only a few times. This chain links TRBV7-2 with TRBJ1-1; D gene uncertain. Germline loops: CDR1 SGHTA, CDR2 FQGNSA. Trimming stripped 5 bases from V and 0 bases from J, with 10 bases between. The CDR3 is made up of 14 amino acids. CDR3 amino acids: CASSPGLLNTEAFF. CDR3 bases: TGTGCCAGCAGCCCCGGACTCTTGAACACTGAAGCTTTCTTT.

This clone was observed once. The genes are TRBV7-9 and TRBJ2-5; no definite D call. Germline-derived CDR1 and CDR2 are SEHNR and FQNEAQ (reference sequence). The CDR3 is 14 amino acids. V was shortened by 0 bases and J by 2 bases, with 7 bases between the two germline ends. CDR3 loop: CASSLALSQETQYF. DNA of the CDR3: TGTGCCAGCAGCTTAGCTCTCAGTCAAGAGACCCAGTACTTC.

The CDR3 DNA follows: TGTGCCAGCAGTTTTAACCGGGGCACTGAAGCTTTCTTT. As protein: CASSFNRGTEAFF. The chain employs TRBV6-2 or TRBV6-3 and TRBJ1-1; D gene unclear. Trimming took 4 bases from V and 4 from J, leaving 10 bases between them. The CDR3 extends over 13 amino acids. Germline CDR1 reads MNHEY; CDR2 reads SVGEGT.

This clone was found once. In the same sample, other DNA sequences code for this CDR3. The chain links TRBV7-9 to TRBJ2-5, with a weak D call TRBD2 (6 bases). The germline CDR1 and CDR2 sequences are SEHNR and FQNEAQ (reference sequence). The CDR3 sequence is 13 residues long. V gave up 3 bases and J gave up 5 bases, with 10 bases separating them. CDR3 DNA: TGTGCCAGCAGCTTGGGGGGTAGGGAGACCCAGTACTTC. Translation: CASSLGGRETQYF.

The gene calls are TRBV29-1 and TRBJ2-2, with D possibly TRBD1 on 6 matching bases. Germline V gene sequence: CDR1 SQVTM, CDR2 ANQGSEA. This CDR3 comprises 13 residues. Trimming shortened V by 7 bases and J by 2 bases, and 11 bases separated the two germline ends. This CDR3 is CSAQDSNTGELFF. CDR3 DNA: TGCAGCGCTCAGGACAGCAACACCGGGGAGCTGTTTTTT.

CDR3 bases: TGCGCCAGCAGCTTACGGGACAGGGGACAGGAGACCCAGTACTTC. Its protein product is CASSLRDRGQETQYF. The chain recombines TRBV5-1 with TRBJ2-5; 10 bases agree with TRBD1. This CDR3 region has 15 residues. Germline V gene lookup returns CDR1 SGHRS and CDR2 YFSETQ. The trim removed 2 bases at V and 5 bases at J, leaving 6 bases unmatched.

The genes are TRBV6-6 and TRBJ2-1; D not resolved. Trimming shortened V by 6 bases and J by 8 bases, and 17 bases separated the two germline ends. CDR3 length: 14 residues. Germline V gene lookup returns CDR1 MNHNY and CDR2 SVGAGI (reference sequence). The CDR3 sequence: CASRYRLWLDEQFF. The CDR3 DNA reads as TGTGCCAGCAGATACCGACTCTGGCTGGATGAGCAGTTCTTC.

The chain is built from TRBV6-6 and TRBJ1-1; 10 bases are a match to TRBD1. The germline V gene has CDR1 MNHNY and CDR2 SVGAGI (reference sequence). This CDR3 has 13 amino acids. V shed 4 bases and J 4 bases; nucleotides not matched to a gene: 0. The DNA for the CDR3 is TGTGCCAGCAGTTGGGACAGGGGCACTGAAGCTTTCTTT. Amino acid sequence: CASSWDRGTEAFF.

The rearrangement joins TRBV11-3 to TRBJ2-7; D is unresolved. The CDR3 has 15 amino acids. V was cut by 5 bases and J by 0 bases, with 14 bases left in between. Germline lookup yields CDR1 SGHNT and CDR2 YENEEA. CDR3 nucleotide sequence: TGTGCCAGCAGCCCAGGTGGGTCCAGCTCCTACGAGCAGTACTTC. This sequence encodes CASSPGGSSSYEQYF.